This T cell receptor (beta chain) was obtained from a study of beta chain features in type 1 diabetes. Points from the study as a whole: Among patients with Type 1 diabetes, TCRB CDR3s were moderately but significantly shorter in every one of the four CD4+ subsets.

Trimming stripped 6 bases from V and 0 bases from J, with 18 bases between. This CDR3 contains 16 residues. Germline-derived CDR1 and CDR2 are SGHRS and YFSETQ. All of the isolated RNA was reverse transcribed, so expressed TCRB transcripts were sequenced. Clones were sequenced by immunoSEQ multiplex PCR, and TCRdb holds only the in-frame ones, with some missing. The sample has approximately 160,000 clones, 10% seen once; the top ten hold approximately 0.5%. As regards this clone: Its antigen is unknown.

The chain couples TRBV5-1 to TRBJ1-1; maybe TRBD1 (5 bases). The sequenced material came from central memory CD4+ T cells from blood. The receptor's source is a man aged 25-45 years with type 1 diabetes. The CDR3 loop reads CASNPIAGSLNTEAFF. The CDR3 DNA reads as TGCGCCAGCAACCCTATAGCAGGGTCATTGAACACTGAAGCTTTCTTT.